This T cell receptor beta chain is from a study of T cell changes during pregnancy in multiple sclerosis. Method: immunoSEQ multiplex PCR; TCRdb's copy keeps in-frame clones and lacks some. The sample consists of more than 45,000 clones, roughly 93% of them appearing once. This CDR3 contains 14 residues. The V gene's germline CDR1 is SNHLY and CDR2 FYNNEI. Germline trimming cut 8 bases from V and 5 bases from J; bases unmatched to any gene: 12. Sequenced material: CD8+ T cells from peripheral blood mononuclear cells, taken in the second trimester of pregnancy. The TCR comes from a female donor with multiple sclerosis, enrolled in a pregnancy study. J is TRBJ2-7 and V is TRBV2; TRBD2 agrees at 7 bases. The CDR3 is CASRDYPRGNEQYF. In DNA, the CDR3 is TGTGCCAGCCGGGACTACCCTCGGGGGAACGAGCAGTACTTC.